Below are 4 T cell receptor beta chains sequenced from a single sample in a study of PD-1 blockade in mismatch repair-deficient tumors. Described time point: identical roughly ten-day culture without peptide (control). Their cognate antigens are unknown. This table comes from immunoSEQ multiplex PCR, and its TCRdb copy is limited to in-frame clones, with some not included. The sample has roughly 13,000 clones; under 90% are singletons. Sample: cells cultured in vitro, taken from a patient treated with pembrolizumab. These receptors all come from an adult with mismatch repair-deficient cancer.

For the CDR3, the DNA is TGTGCCAGCAGTTTGGGGGCCATGAACACTGAAGCTTTCTTT. Its protein is CASSLGAMNTEAFF. V gene TRBV28 combines with J gene TRBJ1-1; D might be TRBD1 (6 bases). V was shortened by 3 bases and J by 0 bases, with 8 bases between the two germline ends. Germline values: CDR1 MDHEN, CDR2 SYDVKM. This CDR3 is 14 amino acids long.

The rearrangement uses TRBV27 and TRBJ2-4; possible D gene TRBD1, 6 bases. The CDR3 is made up of 16 amino acids. The V end was cut by 6 bases, the J end by 8 bases, with 23 bases between. Germline loops: CDR1 MNHEY, CDR2 SMNVEV (reference sequence). The CDR3 DNA reads TGTGCCAGCAGCTACCCGAGGGGCAGGGGAGAGTACATTCAGTACTTC. It encodes CASSYPRGRGEYIQYF.

V and J are TRBV30 and TRBJ1-1, with D possibly matching TRBD1 (5 bases). The germline V and J ends were trimmed by 4 bases and 4 bases, with 19 bases remaining between them. Germline-derived CDR1 and CDR2 are GTSNPN and SVGIG (reference sequence). The CDR3 is made up of 15 amino acids. The CDR3 DNA reads TGTGCCTGGACGGAGGGCCAAGGAGGGGCCACTGAAGCTTTCTTT. As protein: CAWTEGQGGATEAFF.

The chain carries TRBV20-1 and TRBJ2-1; D possibly corresponds to TRBD2 (6 bases). This CDR3 is built from 11 residues. Trimming pared 6 bases from V and 10 bases from J, leaving 13 bases between. Germline V gene sequence: CDR1 DFQATT, CDR2 SNEGSKA (reference sequence). The CDR3 loop is CSAPGGREQFF. DNA of the CDR3: TGCAGTGCGCCCGGAGGGCGGGAGCAGTTCTTC.